These 13 T cell receptor beta chains were all obtained from the same sample, sequenced in a study of blood T cell repertoires in COVID-19. Data came from immunoSEQ multiplex PCR; TCRdb stores just in-frame clones and leaves some out. The sample shows 110,000 to 150,000 clones, roughly 80% of them seen only once. The sequenced sample was PBMCs or T cells enriched from blood (not recorded which). These receptors all come from a man in his fifties or sixties who had recovered from COVID-19.

The CDR3 reads CASSYISGLADTQYF. Written as DNA, the CDR3 is TGTGCCAGCAGTTACATTTCAGGGCTCGCAGATACGCAGTATTTT. The gene calls are TRBV6-6 and TRBJ2-3, with D possibly being TRBD1 (5 bases). Trimming cost V 2 bases and J 4 bases, with 13 bases left between them. This CDR3 contains 15 residues. Germline V lookup: CDR1 MNHNY, CDR2 SVGAGI (reference sequence).

The rearrangement joins TRBV2 to TRBJ2-2; 7 bases match TRBD2. V gave up 6 bases and J gave up 0 bases; unmatched junction bases: 4. Per germline, CDR1 SNHLY and CDR2 FYNNEI. The CDR3 sequence is 15 residues long. CDR3 DNA: TGTGCCAGCAGAGCGGGGAGTGCGAACACCGGGGAGCTGTTTTTT. Residues: CASRAGSANTGELFF.

The DNA of the CDR3 is TGCGCCAGCAGCTTGGCGTCGGGGGTAGAGACCCAGTACTTC. This sequence encodes CASSLASGVETQYF. J is TRBJ2-5 and V is TRBV5-1, with D possibly being TRBD2 (6 bases). This CDR3 has 14 residues. Looked up from germline, CDR1 is SGHRS and CDR2 is YFSETQ. V was shortened by 0 bases and J by 4 bases, with 10 bases between the two germline ends.

The chain joins TRBV3-1 (or the pseudogene TRBV3-2) to TRBJ2-7, with TRBD1 matching 7 bases. CDR1 and CDR2 from the germline V gene are LGHDT and YNNKEL (reference sequence). This CDR3 is built from 16 residues. V dropped 3 bases and J dropped 0; count of bases not matched to a gene: 8. The CDR3 DNA reads as TGTGCCAGCAGCCATACTCAGGACAGGAGCTCCTACGAGCAGTACTTC. Protein: CASSHTQDRSSYEQYF.

In this sample, this clone turned up once. The chain carries TRBV10-3 and TRBJ1-1; TRBD1 aligns across 8 bases. Germline V gene sequence: CDR1 ENHRY, CDR2 SYGVKD. V was clipped by 7 bases and J by 3 bases; unmatched bases: 7. The length of the CDR3 is 14 residues. The CDR3 region is CAITPTGVDTEAFF. The CDR3 DNA reads TGTGCCATCACCCCGACAGGGGTGGACACTGAAGCTTTCTTT.

As for this clone: The same CDR3 is also encoded by other DNA sequences in this sample. V and J are TRBV6-5 and TRBJ2-7; 8 bases map to TRBD2. V was pared by 1 base and J by 6 bases, with 8 bases of the junction left unmatched. The CDR3 length is 15 residues. The V gene's germline CDR1 is MNHEY and CDR2 SVGAGI. The CDR3 DNA reads as TGTGCCAGCAGTTACTGGGCCAGCGGGGGAGGCGAGCAGTACTTC. It yields the protein CASSYWASGGGEQYF.

The V call is TRBV6-5, the J call TRBJ1-1, with TRBD1 matching over 9 bases. This CDR3 region has 14 residues. J lost 1 base, V lost 5 bases, and 2 bases had no gene match. The germline CDR1 and CDR2 sequences are MNHEY and SVGAGI. CDR3 loop: CASSRTGANTEAFF. The CDR3 coding sequence is TGTGCCAGCAGTCGGACAGGGGCGAACACTGAAGCTTTCTTT.

This clone was counted a few times. The same CDR3 arises from other DNA sequences in this sample as well. The chain links TRBV9 to TRBJ1-1; tentative D call: TRBD1 (6 bases). Per germline, CDR1 SGDLS and CDR2 YYNGEE. This CDR3 region has 13 residues. With 2 bases removed from V and 5 bases from J, the gap between germline ends came to 10 bases. Written as DNA, the CDR3 is TGTGCCAGCAGCGTCGGCGACAGGACTGAAGCTTTCTTT. Its protein is CASSVGDRTEAFF. The full variable domain, completed using reference TRBV9 and TRBJ1-1, is DSGVTQTPKHLITATGQRVTLRCSPRSGDLSVYWYQQSLDQGLQFLIQYYNGEERAKGNILERFSAQQFPDLHSELNLSSLELGDSALYFCASSVGDRTEAFFGQGTRLTVV.

The chain has TRBV6-2 or TRBV6-3 and TRBJ2-1; D is ambiguous. Germline-derived CDR1 and CDR2 are MNHEY and SVGEGT. The germline V and J ends were trimmed by 6 bases and 0 bases, with 6 bases remaining between them. This CDR3 is built from 13 residues. CDR3 sequence reads: CASSHGSYNEQFF. DNA of the CDR3: TGTGCCAGCAGCCACGGCTCCTACAATGAGCAGTTCTTC.

CDR3 DNA: TGTGCCAGCAGCTTAAATGGACAGGGGATATACGAGCAGTACTTC. Residues: CASSLNGQGIYEQYF. This sequence joins TRBV11-2 and TRBJ2-7; 9 positions agree with TRBD1. The CDR3 runs 15 residues. CDR1 SGHAT and CDR2 FQNNGV come from the germline V gene. Trimming took 2 bases from V and 4 from J; bases not matched to a gene: 6.

The chain combines TRBV5-1 with TRBJ2-5; the match to TRBD1 covers 7 bases. J lost 4 bases, V lost 1 base, and 1 base had no gene match. This CDR3 region has 13 residues. The germline V gene has CDR1 SGHRS and CDR2 YFSETQ. The CDR3, as DNA: TGCGCCAGCAGCTTGAGGGGGCCAGAGACCCAGTACTTC. It translates to CASSLRGPETQYF.

The chain uses TRBV15 and TRBJ1-4, with D hard to call. The V gene's germline CDR1 is LNHNV and CDR2 YYDKDF (reference sequence). The CDR3 covers 14 residues. V shed 0 bases and J shed 11 bases, with 13 bases lying between them. Written as DNA, the CDR3 is TGTGCCACCAGCAGAGAGCCCGGGAGGGAGAAACTGTTTTTT. Its translation is CATSREPGREKLFF. The full variable domain, in which reference TRBV15 and TRBJ1-4 provide the parts outside the CDR3, is DAMVIQNPRYQVTQFGKPVTLSCSQTLNHNVMYWYQQKSSQAPKLLFHYYDKDFNNEADTPDNFQSRRPNTSFCFLDIRSPGLGDTAMYLCATSREPGREKLFFGSGTQLSVL.

A remark on this clone: Other DNA sequences in this sample translate to the same CDR3. V and J are TRBV29-1 and TRBJ2-2, with D possibly matching TRBD1 (5 bases). The germline V and J ends were trimmed by 3 bases and 3 bases, with 8 bases remaining between them. From germline, CDR1 is SQVTM and CDR2 ANQGSEA. The CDR3 sequence is 13 residues long. CDR3 amino acids: CSVDSGYTGELFF. The DNA of the CDR3 is TGCAGCGTTGATTCAGGGTACACCGGGGAGCTGTTTTTT.